This T cell receptor (beta chain) was identified during a study of blood T cell repertoires in COVID-19. Per the germline V gene, CDR1 is LNHDA and CDR2 is SQIVND (reference sequence). V was pared by 5 bases and J by 9 bases, with 11 bases between. This CDR3 has 12 amino acids. Libraries were prepared by immunoSEQ multiplex PCR; TCRdb keeps only in-frame clonotypes and omits some of them. Here the sample spans a few hundred thousand clones, more than 65% being singletons. The sequence came from a woman between 18 and 29 years old with acute or convalescent COVID-19. J is TRBJ1-5 and V is TRBV19; perhaps TRBD1 as D (5 bases). The specimen sequenced was peripheral blood. The CDR3: CASSPAGGPQHF. In nucleotides, the CDR3 is TGTGCCAGTAGTCCCGCCGGGGGGCCCCAGCATTTT. The variable domain in full, with the rest retrieved from reference TRBV19 and TRBJ1-5, is DGGITQSPKYLFRKEGQNVTLSCEQNLNHDAMYWYRQDPGQGLRLIYYSQIVNDFQKGDIAEGYSVSREKKESFPLTVTSAQKNPTAFYLCASSPAGGPQHFGDGTRLSIL.